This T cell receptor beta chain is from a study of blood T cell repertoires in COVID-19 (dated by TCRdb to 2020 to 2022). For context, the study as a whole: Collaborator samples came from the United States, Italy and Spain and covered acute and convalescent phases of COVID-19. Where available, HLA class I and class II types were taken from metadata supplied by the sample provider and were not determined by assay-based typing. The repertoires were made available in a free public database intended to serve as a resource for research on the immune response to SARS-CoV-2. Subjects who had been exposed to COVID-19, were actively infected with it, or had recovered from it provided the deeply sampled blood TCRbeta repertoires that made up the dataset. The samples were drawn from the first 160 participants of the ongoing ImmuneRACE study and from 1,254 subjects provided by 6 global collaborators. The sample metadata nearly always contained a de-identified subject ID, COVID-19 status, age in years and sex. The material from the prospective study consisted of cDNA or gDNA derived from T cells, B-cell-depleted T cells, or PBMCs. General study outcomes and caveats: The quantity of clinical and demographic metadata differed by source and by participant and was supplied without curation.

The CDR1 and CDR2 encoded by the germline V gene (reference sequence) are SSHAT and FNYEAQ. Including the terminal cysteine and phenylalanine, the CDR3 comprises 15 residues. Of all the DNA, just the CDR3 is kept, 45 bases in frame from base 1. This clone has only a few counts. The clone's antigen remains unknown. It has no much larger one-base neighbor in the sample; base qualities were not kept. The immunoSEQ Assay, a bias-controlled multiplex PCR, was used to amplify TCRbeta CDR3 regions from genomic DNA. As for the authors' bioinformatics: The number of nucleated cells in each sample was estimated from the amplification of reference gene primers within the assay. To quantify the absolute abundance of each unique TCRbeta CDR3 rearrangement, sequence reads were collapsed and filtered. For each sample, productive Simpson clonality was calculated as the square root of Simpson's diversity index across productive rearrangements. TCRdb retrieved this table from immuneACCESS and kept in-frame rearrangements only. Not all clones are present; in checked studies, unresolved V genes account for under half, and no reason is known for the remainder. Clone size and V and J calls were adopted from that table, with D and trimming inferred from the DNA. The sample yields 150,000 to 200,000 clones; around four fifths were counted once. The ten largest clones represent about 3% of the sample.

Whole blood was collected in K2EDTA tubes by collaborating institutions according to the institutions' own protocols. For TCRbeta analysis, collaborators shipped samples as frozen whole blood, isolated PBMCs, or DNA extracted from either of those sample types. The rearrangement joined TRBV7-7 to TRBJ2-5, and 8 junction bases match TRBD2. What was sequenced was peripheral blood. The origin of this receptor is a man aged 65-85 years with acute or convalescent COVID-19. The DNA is TGTGCTAGCGGCCCGGGACTAGGAGTTGTAGAGACCCAGTACTTC. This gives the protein CASGPGLGVVETQYF. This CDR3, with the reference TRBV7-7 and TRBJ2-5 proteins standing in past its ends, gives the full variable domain GAGVSQSPRYKVTKRGQDVTLRCDPISSHATLYWYQQALGQGPEFLTYFNYEAQPDKSGLPSDRFSAERPEGSISTLTIQRTEQRDSAMYRCASGPGLGVVETQYFGPGTRLLVL.